The source of this T cell receptor beta chain is a study of blood T cells in healthy people across ages. The study drew donors from healthy Caucasian individuals in Russia aged about 6 to 95. Isolation yielded PBMCs, at least 7 million per sample, in every case. Next came a second PCR, run for about 6 to 11 cycles, which used a sample-barcoded 5' primer along with a J-beta primer mix. TCRdb called the 5' RACE reads again in MiXCR, with one record for every CDR3 protein. This sample has about 750,000 distinct CDR3 sequences; about 48% occur once, and the top ten carry approximately 41%. The CDR3 spans 15 residues. CDR1 SQVTM and CDR2 ANQGSEA come from the germline V gene. A few counts support this clonotype. This may arise from a read error, as a much more abundant clone is one base away.

Specimen: blood. This sequence originates from a man at least 80 years old in good health. The chain joins TRBV29-1 to TRBJ2-3; 7 bases agree with TRBD2. This chain's CDR3 is CSAPLGTGGTDTKYF. The CDR3 DNA is TGCAGCGCCCCTCTTGGGACGGGAGGAACAGATACGAAGTATTTT.